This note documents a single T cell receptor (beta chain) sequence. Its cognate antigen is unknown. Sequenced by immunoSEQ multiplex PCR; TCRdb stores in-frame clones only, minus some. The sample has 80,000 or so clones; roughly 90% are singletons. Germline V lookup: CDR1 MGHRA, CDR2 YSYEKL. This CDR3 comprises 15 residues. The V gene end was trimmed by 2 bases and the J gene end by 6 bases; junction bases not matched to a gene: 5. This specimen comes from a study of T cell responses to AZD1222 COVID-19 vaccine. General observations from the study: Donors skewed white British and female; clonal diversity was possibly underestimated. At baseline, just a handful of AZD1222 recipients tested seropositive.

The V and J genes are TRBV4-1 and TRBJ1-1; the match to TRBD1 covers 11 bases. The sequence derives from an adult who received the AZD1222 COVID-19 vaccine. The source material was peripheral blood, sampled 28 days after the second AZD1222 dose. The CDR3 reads CASSQRTGGFAEAFF. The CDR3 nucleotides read TGCGCCAGCAGCCAAAGGACAGGGGGCTTCGCTGAAGCTTTCTTT.